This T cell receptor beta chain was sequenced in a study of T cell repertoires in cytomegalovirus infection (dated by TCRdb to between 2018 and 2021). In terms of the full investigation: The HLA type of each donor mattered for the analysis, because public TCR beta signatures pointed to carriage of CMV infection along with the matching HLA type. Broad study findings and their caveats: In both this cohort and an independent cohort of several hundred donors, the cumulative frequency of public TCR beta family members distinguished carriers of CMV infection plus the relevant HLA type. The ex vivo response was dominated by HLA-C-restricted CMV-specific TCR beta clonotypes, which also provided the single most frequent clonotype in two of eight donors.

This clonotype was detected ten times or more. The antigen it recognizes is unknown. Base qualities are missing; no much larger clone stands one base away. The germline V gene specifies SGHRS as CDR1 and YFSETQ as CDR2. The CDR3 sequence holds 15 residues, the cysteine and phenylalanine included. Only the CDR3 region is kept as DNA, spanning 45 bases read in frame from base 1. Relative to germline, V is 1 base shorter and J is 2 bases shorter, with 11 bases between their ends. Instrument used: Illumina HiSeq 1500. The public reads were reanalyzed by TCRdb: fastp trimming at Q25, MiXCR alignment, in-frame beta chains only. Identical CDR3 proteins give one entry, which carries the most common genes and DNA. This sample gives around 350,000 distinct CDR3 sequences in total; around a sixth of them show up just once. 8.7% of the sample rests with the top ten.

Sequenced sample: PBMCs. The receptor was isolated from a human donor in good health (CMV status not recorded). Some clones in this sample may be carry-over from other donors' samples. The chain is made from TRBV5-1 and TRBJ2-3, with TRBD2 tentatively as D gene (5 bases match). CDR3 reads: CASSLLQEATDTQYF. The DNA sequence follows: TGCGCCAGCAGCTTGCTGCAGGAGGCCACAGATACGCAGTATTTT.